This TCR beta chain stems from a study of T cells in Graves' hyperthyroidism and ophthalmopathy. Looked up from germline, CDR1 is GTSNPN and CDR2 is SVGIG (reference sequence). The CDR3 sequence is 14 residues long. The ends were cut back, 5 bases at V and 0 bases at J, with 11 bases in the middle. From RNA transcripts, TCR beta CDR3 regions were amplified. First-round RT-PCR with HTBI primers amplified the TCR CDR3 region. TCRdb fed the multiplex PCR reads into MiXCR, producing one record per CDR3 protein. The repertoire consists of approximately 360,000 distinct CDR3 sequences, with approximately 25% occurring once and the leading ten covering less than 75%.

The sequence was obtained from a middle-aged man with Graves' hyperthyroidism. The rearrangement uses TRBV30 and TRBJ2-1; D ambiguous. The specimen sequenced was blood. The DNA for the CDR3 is TGTGCCTGGTCCTCTCTGAGCTCCTACAATGAGCAGTTCTTC. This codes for CAWSSLSSYNEQFF.